Following are 24 T cell receptor beta chains from one sample sequenced in a study of T cells after yellow fever vaccination (dated by TCRdb to about 2019). The sample's treatment or condition label, in plain terms: live attenuated yellow fever vaccine strain. Library creation used 5' RACE. The sequencer listed for this sample is Illumina HiSeq 2500. In TCRdb, the public reads were trimmed at Q25 with fastp and aligned with MiXCR, with productive beta chains retained. Each CDR3 protein gets just one entry, which takes the most common genes and DNA from the rows behind it. For this sample there are 96,000 or so distinct CDR3 sequences; over 8% appear just once. 16% of the sample belongs to the ten largest clones. This material consisted of CD8+ T cells not binding an NS4B(214-222) dextramer, sorted from PBMCs, taken around 15 days after the first yellow fever vaccination. The sample's cell subset or site label is to be understood as: NS4B epitope dextramer-negative CD8 T cells. The receptors were sampled from a man younger than 30 who received the YFV17D yellow fever vaccine.

The J gene is TRBJ2-2, the V gene TRBV4-1, with TRBD2 as a possible D gene (5 bases). The CDR3 is 15 amino acids. V was cut by 4 bases and J by 4 bases, with 13 bases left in between. CDR1 is MGHRA, CDR2 YSYEKL, per germline. For the CDR3, the DNA is TGCGCCAGCAGCCCAAGGGAGCTCTTCACCGGGGAGCTGTTTTTT. Translated, it gives CASSPRELFTGELFF.

This clonotype has ten or more counts. The chain joins TRBV4-3 to TRBJ2-3; D call uncertain. V was pared by 0 bases and J by 2 bases, with 9 bases between. The CDR3 is 15 amino acids. Germline loops: CDR1 LGHNA, CDR2 YSLEER. The CDR3 loop reads CASSQDDSNTDTQYF. The CDR3 DNA reads as TGCGCCAGCAGCCAAGACGACTCGAACACAGATACGCAGTATTTT.

V is TRBV14 and J is TRBJ2-5; D ambiguous. The V end lost 1 base, the J end lost 5 bases, and 8 bases lay between the germline ends. This CDR3 is built from 13 residues. CDR1 is SGHDN, CDR2 FVKESK, per germline. The CDR3 coding sequence is TGTGCCAGCAGCCAAGTAATCGGGGAGACCCAGTACTTC. It specifies CASSQVIGETQYF.

The J gene is TRBJ2-2, the V gene TRBV7-6, with D possibly matching TRBD2 (8 bases). Trimming left V 5 bases short and J 4 bases short, with 26 bases between. The CDR3 runs 19 residues. Germline CDR1 and CDR2: SGHVS and FNYEAQ. The CDR3 region is CASSPVVGLANRGTGELFF. The CDR3 DNA reads TGTGCCAGCAGCCCAGTGGTAGGACTAGCAAACAGGGGCACCGGGGAGCTGTTTTTT.

This clonotype has just a few counts. The V gene is TRBV7-9, the J gene TRBJ2-1; a possible D gene is TRBD2 (6 bases). The CDR3 consists of 17 residues. The V end lost 0 bases, the J end lost 12 bases, and 24 bases lay between the germline ends. Germline values: CDR1 SEHNR, CDR2 FQNEAQ (reference sequence). The CDR3 reads CASSLARTGLPSEGQFF. Here the CDR3 DNA reads TGTGCCAGCAGCTTAGCCCGGACTGGTCTCCCTTCGGAGGGGCAGTTCTTC.

This clonotype was seen at least ten times. The chain carries TRBV6-2 or TRBV6-3 and TRBJ2-3; a weak D match, TRBD2 (6 bases). Trimming pared 4 bases from V and 0 bases from J, leaving 11 bases between. In germline, CDR1 is MNHEY, CDR2 SVGEGT. CDR3 length: 15 amino acids. The CDR3 region has the DNA TGTGCCAGCAGTTTGCTAGCGAGGAGCACAGATACGCAGTATTTT. It codes for CASSLLARSTDTQYF.

The chain is built from TRBV13 and TRBJ2-5; TRBD1 or TRBD2 may be the D gene (6 bases each). This CDR3 region has 17 residues. Trimming took 3 bases from V and 4 from J, leaving 21 bases between them. Germline CDR1 and CDR2: PRHDT and FYEKMQ (reference sequence). The CDR3 coding sequence is TGTGCCAGCAGCTTGTTACAGGGAGGCTTTTCGGGAGAGACCCAGTACTTC. Amino acid sequence: CASSLLQGGFSGETQYF.

In this sample, this clonotype turned up many times. V and J are TRBV7-9 and TRBJ2-1, with D possibly being TRBD1 (6 bases). The germline gives CDR1 SEHNR, CDR2 FQNEAQ (reference sequence). The CDR3 loop spans 12 amino acids. Trimming left V 8 bases short and J 4 bases short, with 9 bases between. The CDR3 region is CASSGAYNEQFF. The CDR3 bases are TGTGCCAGCTCAGGGGCGTACAATGAGCAGTTCTTC. Complete variable domain (other parts from reference TRBV7-9 and TRBJ2-1): DTGVSQNPRHKITKRGQNVTFRCDPISEHNRLYWYRQTLGQGPEFLTYFQNEAQLEKSRLLSDRFSAERPKGSFSTLEIQRTEQGDSAMYLCASSGAYNEQFFGPGTRLTVL.

This clonotype was observed many times. The chain couples TRBV6-2 or TRBV6-3 to TRBJ1-6; D unresolved. The CDR3 has 13 residues. Germline values: CDR1 MNHEY, CDR2 SVGEGT. Trimming removed 3 bases from V and 7 bases from J, with 7 bases in between. Here the CDR3 DNA reads TGTGCCAGCAGTTATTCGGGGAATTCACCCCTCCACTTT. Protein product: CASSYSGNSPLHF.

This chain joins TRBV5-6 and TRBJ2-3; 8 bases are a match to TRBD2. J was trimmed by 0 bases and V by 0 bases; bases with no gene match: 9. Germline CDR1 reads SGHDT; CDR2 reads YYEEEE. The CDR3 has 18 amino acids. The CDR3 is CASSLVYGGDSSTDTQYF. In nucleotides, the CDR3 is TGTGCCAGCAGCTTGGTGTACGGGGGGGATTCTAGCACAGATACGCAGTATTTT.

The chain recombines TRBV7-6 with TRBJ2-7, with a weak D call TRBD1 (6 bases). Looked up from germline, CDR1 is SGHVS and CDR2 is FNYEAQ. Trimming removed 2 bases at V and 2 bases at J, with 13 bases between. This CDR3 contains 15 residues. The chain's CDR3 is CASSLWPGVAYEQYF. CDR3 coding DNA: TGTGCCAGCAGCTTATGGCCAGGGGTCGCCTACGAGCAGTACTTC.

The CDR3: CASSRSARVGPPSYEQYF. CDR3 in DNA: TGTGCCAGCAGCCGATCCGCCCGTGTGGGGCCCCCCTCCTACGAGCAGTACTTC. J is TRBJ2-7 and V is TRBV3-1; D might be TRBD1 (5 bases). V lost 4 bases, J lost 0 bases, and 22 bases lay in between. The germline V gene encodes CDR1 LGHDT and CDR2 YNNKEL (reference sequence). The CDR3 is 18 residues long.

The sample holds many counts of this clonotype. The chain carries TRBV10-3 and TRBJ2-3; no reliable D call. V lost 3 bases to trimming and J lost 8 bases, with 6 bases between them. This CDR3 has 11 amino acids. The germline V gene encodes CDR1 ENHRY and CDR2 SYGVKD. CDR3 in DNA: TGTGCCATCAGTGATTCTGGTACGCAGTATTTT. Translation gives CAISDSGTQYF.

The rearrangement uses TRBV2 and TRBJ2-4; TRBD1 aligns across 9 bases. V dropped 6 bases and J dropped 4; count of bases not matched to a gene: 4. CDR1 SNHLY and CDR2 FYNNEI come from the germline V gene. This CDR3 region has 14 residues. CDR3 coding DNA: TGTGCCAGCAGGGGGACAGGGACGAAAAACATTCAGTACTTC. Translated: CASRGTGTKNIQYF.

The table lists this clonotype with a few counts. V usage is TRBV28 and J usage is TRBJ2-3; D is undetermined. Trimming took 7 bases from V and 0 from J, leaving 17 bases between them. CDR1 is MDHEN and CDR2 is SYDVKM in the germline V gene. The CDR3 is made up of 16 amino acids. This CDR3 reads CASIADPLASTDTQYF. The CDR3 DNA is TGTGCCAGCATCGCCGACCCCCTCGCGAGCACAGATACGCAGTATTTT.

The V and J genes are TRBV6-5 and TRBJ2-2; D may match TRBD1 or TRBD2 (5 bases each). The CDR3 spans 15 residues. The V end lost 2 bases, the J end lost 6 bases, and 13 bases lay between the germline ends. Germline CDR1 reads MNHEY; CDR2 reads SVGAGI. The chain's CDR3 is CASSYGGVKSGELFF. The CDR3 coding sequence is TGTGCCAGCAGTTACGGGGGTGTGAAGTCCGGGGAGCTGTTTTTT.

The chain couples TRBV12-3 or TRBV12-4 to TRBJ2-2; possibly TRBD1 for D (8 bases). There are 14 residues in the CDR3. Trimming pared 6 bases from V and 8 bases from J, leaving 16 bases between. DNA for the CDR3: TGTGCCAGCAGGGGGGGGACAGGTAGTGGGGAGCTGTTTTTT. Its protein product is CASRGGTGSGELFF.

The V and J genes are TRBV4-3 and TRBJ2-1; D may be TRBD2 (5 bases). There are 17 residues in the CDR3. The V and J ends lost 0 bases and 8 bases respectively, with 20 bases between them. The germline V gene encodes CDR1 LGHNA and CDR2 YSLEER. For the CDR3, the DNA is TGCGCCAGCAGCCAAGATCGGGCGGGCCCCGTGGGCGATGAGCAGTTCTTC. Translation gives CASSQDRAGPVGDEQFF.

This clonotype turned up a few times. The chain joins TRBV6-5 to TRBJ1-5, with 8 bases that match TRBD1. Trimming at V came to 2 bases and at J to 6 bases, leaving 9 bases not matched to a gene. CDR3 size: 16 residues. CDR1 is MNHEY and CDR2 is SVGAGI in the germline V gene. CDR3 residues: CASSYPSTGAAQPQHF. CDR3 nucleotide sequence: TGTGCCAGCAGTTACCCCTCGACAGGGGCAGCTCAGCCCCAGCATTTT.

On this clonotype itself: A much larger clone differs by one base, so this may be a read error. The chain carries TRBV6-1 and TRBJ2-3; 7 positions agree with TRBD2. Germline-derived CDR1 and CDR2 are MNHNS and SASEGT. This CDR3 has 14 residues. Unmatched junction bases numbered 4, after V lost 6 bases and J lost 1 base. DNA of the CDR3: TGTGCCAGCAGGTTAAGCGGGGGCACAGATACGCAGTATTTT. This translates into CASRLSGGTDTQYF.

The V gene is TRBV7-9, the J gene TRBJ1-5; 7 nucleotides agree with TRBD1. Trimming took 5 bases from V and 1 from J; bases not matched to a gene: 5. The length of the CDR3 is 15 residues. Germline loops: CDR1 SEHNR, CDR2 FQNEAQ (reference sequence). CDR3 coding DNA: TGTGCCAGCAGCCAATACAGGGGAAGCAATCAGCCCCAGCATTTT. Translating gives CASSQYRGSNQPQHF.

The CDR3, as DNA: TGTGCCAGCGGTTGGGGAACCGCAGATACGCAGTATTTT. It is translated as CASGWGTADTQYF. The chain joins TRBV19 to TRBJ2-3; D not resolved. This CDR3 is built from 13 residues. Germline CDR1 and CDR2: LNHDA and SQIVND (reference sequence). V was trimmed by 9 bases and J by 4 bases, leaving 14 bases between them.

The gene calls are TRBV29-1 and TRBJ2-6, with D hard to call. CDR1 is SQVTM, CDR2 ANQGSEA, per germline. The CDR3 runs to 13 residues. V dropped 4 bases and J dropped 1 base, with 5 bases sitting between them. DNA of the CDR3: TGCAGCGTTGCGGTTTCTGGGGCCAACGTCCTGACTTTC. Amino acid sequence: CSVAVSGANVLTF.

This clonotype was recorded a few times. The rearrangement uses TRBV6-5 and TRBJ1-2, with D maybe TRBD1 (6 bases). CDR3 length: 15 residues. The germline V gene encodes CDR1 MNHEY and CDR2 SVGAGI. V was shortened by 0 bases and J by 3 bases, with 11 bases between the two germline ends. CDR3 DNA sequence: TGTGCCAGCAGTTACTCGCCAGGGGAATACTATGGCTACACCTTC. Translation: CASSYSPGEYYGYTF.